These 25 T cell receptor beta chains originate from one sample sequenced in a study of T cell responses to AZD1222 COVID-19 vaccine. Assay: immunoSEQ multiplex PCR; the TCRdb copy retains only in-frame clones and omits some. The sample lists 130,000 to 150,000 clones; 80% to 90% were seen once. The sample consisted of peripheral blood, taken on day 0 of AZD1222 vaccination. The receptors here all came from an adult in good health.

The CDR3 loop reads CASSSRPGRVAGGETQYF. CDR3 nucleotide sequence: TGTGCCAGCAGCTCCCGTCCGGGAAGGGTAGCGGGAGGAGAGACCCAGTACTTC. V gene TRBV7-9 combines with J gene TRBJ2-5, with TRBD2 matching over 10 bases. The CDR3 consists of 18 residues. Germline CDR1 SEHNR, CDR2 FQNEAQ (reference sequence). V shed 4 bases and J 4 bases; nucleotides not matched to a gene: 15.

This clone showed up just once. This CDR3 reads CASRERGILMNTEAFF. The CDR3 DNA sequence: TGCGCCAGCCGGGAGAGGGGGATTCTTATGAACACTGAAGCTTTCTTT. This chain uses TRBV4-1 with TRBJ1-1, with D possibly TRBD1 on 6 matching bases. Germline-derived CDR1 and CDR2 are MGHRA and YSYEKL. Trimming left V 8 bases short and J 0 bases short, with 19 bases between. The CDR3 extends over 16 amino acids.

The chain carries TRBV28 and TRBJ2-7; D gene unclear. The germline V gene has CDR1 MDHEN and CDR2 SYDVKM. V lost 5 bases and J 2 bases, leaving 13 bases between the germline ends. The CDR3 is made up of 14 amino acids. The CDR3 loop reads CASSERLITYEQYF. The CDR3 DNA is TGTGCCAGCAGTGAGAGGCTTATAACCTACGAGCAGTACTTC.

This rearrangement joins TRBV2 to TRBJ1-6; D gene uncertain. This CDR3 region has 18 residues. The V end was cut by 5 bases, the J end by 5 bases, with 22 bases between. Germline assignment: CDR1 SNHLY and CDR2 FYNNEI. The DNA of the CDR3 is TGTGCCAGCAGTCCTTCTTGGGCCCTAAGCGGGGATAATTCACCCCTCCACTTT. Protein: CASSPSWALSGDNSPLHF.

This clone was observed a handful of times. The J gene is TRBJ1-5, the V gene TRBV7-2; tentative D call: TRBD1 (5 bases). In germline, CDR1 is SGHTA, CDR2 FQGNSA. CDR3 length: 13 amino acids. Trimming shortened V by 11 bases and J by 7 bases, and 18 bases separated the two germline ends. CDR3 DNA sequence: TGTGCCTCAGGGCAGCGGGGAGAGCAGCCCCAGCATTTT. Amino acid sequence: CASGQRGEQPQHF.

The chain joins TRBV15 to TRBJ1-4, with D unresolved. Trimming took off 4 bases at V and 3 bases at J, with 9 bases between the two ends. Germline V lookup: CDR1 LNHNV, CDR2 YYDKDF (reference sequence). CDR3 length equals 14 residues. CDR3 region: CATSTHRANEKLFF. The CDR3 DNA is TGTGCCACCAGCACGCACCGAGCTAATGAAAAACTGTTTTTT.

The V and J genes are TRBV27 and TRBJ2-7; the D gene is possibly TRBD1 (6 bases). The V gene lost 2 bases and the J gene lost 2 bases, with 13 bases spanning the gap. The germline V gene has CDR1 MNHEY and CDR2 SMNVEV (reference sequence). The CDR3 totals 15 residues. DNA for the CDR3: TGTGCCAGCAGTTTACTTGCCAGGGGCCCCTACGAGCAGTACTTC. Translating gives CASSLLARGPYEQYF.

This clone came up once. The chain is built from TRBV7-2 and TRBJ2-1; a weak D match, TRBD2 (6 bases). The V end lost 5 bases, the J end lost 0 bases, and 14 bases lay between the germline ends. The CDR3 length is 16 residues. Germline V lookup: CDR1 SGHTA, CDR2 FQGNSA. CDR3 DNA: TGTGCCAGCAGCCCCCGTCGGGAGCGCTCCTACAATGAGCAGTTCTTC. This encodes CASSPRRERSYNEQFF.

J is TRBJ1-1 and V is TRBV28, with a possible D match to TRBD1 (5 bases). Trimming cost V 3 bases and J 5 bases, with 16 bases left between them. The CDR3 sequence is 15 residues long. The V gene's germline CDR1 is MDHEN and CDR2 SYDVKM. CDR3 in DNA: TGTGCCAGCAGTTTCCTGGTGGGGGTCGATACTGAAGCTTTCTTT. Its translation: CASSFLVGVDTEAFF. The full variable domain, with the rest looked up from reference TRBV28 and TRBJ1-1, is DVKVTQSSRYLVKRTGEKVFLECVQDMDHENMFWYRQDPGLGLRLIYFSYDVKMKEKGDIPEGYSVSREKKERFSLILESASTNQTSMYLCASSFLVGVDTEAFFGQGTRLTVV.

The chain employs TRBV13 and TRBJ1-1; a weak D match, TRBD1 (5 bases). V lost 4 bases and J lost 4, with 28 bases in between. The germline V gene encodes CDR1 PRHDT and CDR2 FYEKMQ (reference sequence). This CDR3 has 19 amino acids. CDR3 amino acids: CASSSGWGVDGGVSTEAFF. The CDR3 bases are TGTGCCAGCAGCTCTGGGTGGGGGGTTGATGGTGGAGTTAGCACTGAAGCTTTCTTT.

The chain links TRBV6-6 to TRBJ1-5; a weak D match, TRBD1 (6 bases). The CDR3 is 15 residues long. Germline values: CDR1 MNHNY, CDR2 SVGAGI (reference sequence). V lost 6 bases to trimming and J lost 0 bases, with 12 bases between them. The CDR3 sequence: CASRGQQDSNQPQHF. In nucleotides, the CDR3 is TGTGCCAGCAGAGGACAGCAAGATAGCAATCAGCCCCAGCATTTT.

The CDR3 region has the DNA TGTGCCTGGAGTGTAGACAACTCTGAAGCTTTCTTT. Amino acids: CAWSVDNSEAFF. The chain has TRBV30 and TRBJ1-1; D not resolved. V was shortened by 0 bases and J by 6 bases, with 8 bases between the two germline ends. Per germline, CDR1 GTSNPN and CDR2 SVGIG (reference sequence). This CDR3 has 12 residues.

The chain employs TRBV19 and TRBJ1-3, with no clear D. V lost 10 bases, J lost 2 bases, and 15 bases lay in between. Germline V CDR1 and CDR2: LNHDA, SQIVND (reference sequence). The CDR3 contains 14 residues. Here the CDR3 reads CATGQSRTGNTIYF. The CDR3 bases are TGTGCCACCGGCCAATCCCGAACTGGAAACACCATATATTTT.

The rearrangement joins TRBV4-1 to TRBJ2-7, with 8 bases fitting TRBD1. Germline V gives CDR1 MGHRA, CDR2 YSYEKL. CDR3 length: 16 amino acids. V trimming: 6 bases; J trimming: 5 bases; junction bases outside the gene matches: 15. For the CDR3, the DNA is TGCGCCAGCAGTCCAGTGTATGGGCAGGGGGCCCACGAGCAGTACTTC. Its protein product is CASSPVYGQGAHEQYF.

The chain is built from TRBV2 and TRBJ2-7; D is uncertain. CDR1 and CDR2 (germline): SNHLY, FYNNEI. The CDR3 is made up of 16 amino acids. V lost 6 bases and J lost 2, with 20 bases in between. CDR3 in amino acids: CASRMTSLDRAYEQYF. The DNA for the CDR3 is TGTGCCAGCAGAATGACTTCCCTCGATCGCGCCTACGAGCAGTACTTC.

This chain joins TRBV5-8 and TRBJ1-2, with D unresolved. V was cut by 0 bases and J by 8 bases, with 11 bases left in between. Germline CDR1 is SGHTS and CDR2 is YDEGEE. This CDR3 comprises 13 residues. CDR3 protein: CASSLETEEGYTF. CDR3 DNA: TGTGCCAGCAGCTTGGAGACCGAGGAGGGCTACACCTTC.

CDR3 sequence: CADTPRGSPNTGELFF. DNA for the CDR3: TGTGCCGACACCCCCCGAGGCAGCCCGAACACCGGGGAGCTGTTTTTT. The chain carries TRBV6-7 and TRBJ2-2; the D is unclear. TRBV6-7 is placed among ORFs of uncertain function. CDR3 length: 16 residues. Trimming took off 11 bases at V and 0 bases at J, with 19 bases between the two ends.

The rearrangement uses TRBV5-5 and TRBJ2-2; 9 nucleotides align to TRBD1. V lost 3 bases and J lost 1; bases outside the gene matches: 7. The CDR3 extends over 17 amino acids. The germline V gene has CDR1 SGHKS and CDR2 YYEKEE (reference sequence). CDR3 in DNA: TGTGCCAGCAGCTCCCTCCCGGGACAGGGGAACACCGGGGAGCTGTTTTTT. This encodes CASSSLPGQGNTGELFF.

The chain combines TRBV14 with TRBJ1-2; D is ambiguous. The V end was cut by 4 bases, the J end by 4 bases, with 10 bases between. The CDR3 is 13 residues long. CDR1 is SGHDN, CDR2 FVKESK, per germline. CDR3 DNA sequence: TGTGCCAGCAGCCTGGACGAGACCTATGGCTACACCTTC. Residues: CASSLDETYGYTF. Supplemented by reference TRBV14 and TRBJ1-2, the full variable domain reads EAGVTQFPSHSVIEKGQTVTLRCDPISGHDNLYWYRRVMGKEIKFLLHFVKESKQDESGMPNNRFLAERTGGTYSTLKVQPAELEDSGVYFCASSLDETYGYTFGSGTRLTVV.

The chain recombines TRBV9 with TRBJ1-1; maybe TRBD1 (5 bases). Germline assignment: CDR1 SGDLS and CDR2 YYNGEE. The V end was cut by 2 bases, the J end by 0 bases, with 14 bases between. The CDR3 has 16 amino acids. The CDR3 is CASSVGQNLMNTEAFF. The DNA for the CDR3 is TGTGCCAGCAGCGTGGGGCAGAATCTCATGAACACTGAAGCTTTCTTT.

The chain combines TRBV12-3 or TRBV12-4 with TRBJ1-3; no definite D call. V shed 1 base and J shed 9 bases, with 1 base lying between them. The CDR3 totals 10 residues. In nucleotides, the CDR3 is TGTGCCAGCAGTTTAGGCACCATATATTTT. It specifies CASSLGTIYF.

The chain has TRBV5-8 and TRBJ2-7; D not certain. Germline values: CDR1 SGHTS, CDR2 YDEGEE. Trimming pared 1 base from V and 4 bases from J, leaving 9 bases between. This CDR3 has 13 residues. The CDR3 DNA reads TGTGCCAGCAGCTTGCGATCTCAATACGAGCAGTACTTC. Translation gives CASSLRSQYEQYF. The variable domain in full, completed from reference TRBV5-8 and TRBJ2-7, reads EAGVTQSPTHLIKTRGQQATLRCSPISGHTSVYWYQQALGLGLQFLLWYDEGEERNRGNFPPRFSGRQFPNYSSELNVNALELEDSALYLCASSLRSQYEQYFGPGTRLTVT.

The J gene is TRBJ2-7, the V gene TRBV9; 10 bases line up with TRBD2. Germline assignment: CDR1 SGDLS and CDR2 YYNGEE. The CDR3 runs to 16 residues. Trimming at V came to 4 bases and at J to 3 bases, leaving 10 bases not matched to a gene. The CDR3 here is CASSSSGGAVIYEQYF. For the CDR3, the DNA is TGTGCCAGCAGCTCGAGCGGGGGGGCCGTAATCTACGAGCAGTACTTC.

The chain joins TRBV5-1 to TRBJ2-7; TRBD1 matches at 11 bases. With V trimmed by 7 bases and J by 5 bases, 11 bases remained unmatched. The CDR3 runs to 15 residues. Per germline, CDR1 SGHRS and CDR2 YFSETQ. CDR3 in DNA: TGCGCCAGCCGAGACCGGGACAGGGGGTGGGACGAGCAGTACTTC. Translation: CASRDRDRGWDEQYF.

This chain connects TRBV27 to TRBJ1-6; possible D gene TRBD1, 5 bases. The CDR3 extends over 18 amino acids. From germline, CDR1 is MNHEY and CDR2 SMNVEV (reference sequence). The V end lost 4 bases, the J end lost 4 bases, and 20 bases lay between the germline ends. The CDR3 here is CASSCLPPQDCYNSPLHF. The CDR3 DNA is TGTGCCAGCAGTTGTCTCCCCCCACAGGACTGTTATAATTCACCCCTCCACTTT.